The rows below give T cell receptor beta chains drawn from one sample of a study of blood T cell repertoires in COVID-19. Produced via immunoSEQ multiplex PCR; TCRdb's table is partial and in-frame only. The table shows roughly 250,000 clones, with roughly nine tenths occurring only once. The specimen sequenced was PBMCs or T cells enriched from blood (not recorded which). The receptors were gathered from a woman in her late teens or twenties who had recovered from COVID-19. CDR3s include the opening cysteine and the closing phenylalanine or tryptophan. D genes are given only for firm matches. Clone size is stated in some rows and not others, as once, few, many or a class when expanded.

v_call,j_call,cdr3_length,clone_size,d_call,cdr3_aa,cdr3_nt
TRBV30,TRBJ2-3,14,NA,TRBD1,CASDRARRTDTQYF,TGTGCCTCAGACAGGGCCCGGCGCACAGATACGCAGTATTTT
TRBV27,TRBJ1-5,16,NA,NA,CASSLSGQISNQPQHF,TGTGCCAGCAGTTTATCGGGCCAGATTAGCAATCAGCCCCAGCATTTT
TRBV7-9,TRBJ2-1,18,NA,TRBD1,CASSLPLKGQGGMDEQFF,TGTGCCAGCAGCTTACCCCTTAAAGGACAGGGGGGGATGGATGAGCAGTTCTTC
TRBV19,TRBJ1-3,14,NA,NA,CASSMGMAGNTIYF,TGTGCCAGTAGTATGGGCATGGCTGGAAACACCATATATTTT
TRBV9,TRBJ1-1,14,few,NA,CASSSTGMNTEAFF,TGTGCCAGCAGCTCCACAGGTATGAACACTGAAGCTTTCTTT
TRBV11-2,TRBJ2-7,17,NA,TRBD2,CASSRLDLAGGHYEQYF,TGTGCCAGCAGCCGATTGGACTTAGCGGGGGGACATTACGAGCAGTACTTC
TRBV5-1,TRBJ1-4,15,NA,TRBD1,CASSRTGTGNEKLFF,TGCGCCAGCAGCAGGACCGGGACAGGGAATGAAAAACTGTTTTTT
TRBV6-5,TRBJ1-2,14,NA,TRBD1,CASSRQGRDYGYTF,TGTGCCAGCAGTCGACAGGGCCGTGACTATGGCTACACCTTC
TRBV7-7,TRBJ1-1,18,NA,TRBD1,CASSFQWLVGTGDTEAFF,TGTGCTAGCAGCTTTCAATGGTTGGTCGGGACAGGGGATACTGAAGCTTTCTTT
TRBV2,TRBJ2-4,14,NA,TRBD2,CATWGGMAKNIQYF,TGTGCCACCTGGGGAGGGATGGCCAAAAACATTCAGTACTTC
TRBV5-1,TRBJ1-1,13,NA,NA,CASSPIQWTEAFF,TGCGCCAGCAGCCCTATACAGTGGACTGAAGCTTTCTTT
TRBV2,TRBJ2-7,10,NA,TRBD2,CASTGGEQYF,TGTGCCAGCACGGGGGGCGAGCAGTACTTC
TRBV19,TRBJ2-1,14,NA,NA,CASTKGLEGNEQFF,TGTGCCAGTACTAAGGGACTCGAAGGGAATGAGCAGTTCTTC
TRBV18,TRBJ1-1,13,NA,NA,CASSRQQNTEAFF,TGTGCCAGCTCACGACAGCAGAACACTGAAGCTTTCTTT
TRBV5-1,TRBJ2-3,14,NA,TRBD2,CATSSGGPGDTQYF,TGCGCCACCAGCAGCGGGGGGCCGGGAGATACGCAGTATTTT
TRBV2,TRBJ1-4,14,NA,TRBD1,CASRGQGSMEKLFF,TGTGCCAGCAGGGGACAGGGGAGTATGGAAAAACTGTTTTTT
TRBV15,TRBJ1-5,17,NA,NA,CATSRDLAPFSNQPQHF,TGTGCCACCAGCAGAGATTTAGCGCCATTTAGCAATCAGCCCCAGCATTTT
TRBV6-1,TRBJ2-6,20,NA,TRBD1,CASSGSPGQGPLSGANVLTF,TGTGCCAGCAGTGGAAGTCCGGGACAGGGGCCCCTCTCTGGGGCCAACGTCCTGACTTTC
TRBV2,TRBJ1-2,13,NA,NA,CALGLTSNYGYTF,TGTGCCTTAGGCTTGACATCTAACTATGGCTACACCTTC
TRBV4-1,TRBJ2-2,15,NA,TRBD2,CASSQDRLAGGELFF,TGCGCCAGCAGCCAAGATCGCCTAGCGGGGGGGGAGCTGTTTTTT
TRBV3-1/TRBV3-2,TRBJ2-5,17,NA,TRBD2,CASSQDRLAGKRGAQYF,TGTGCCAGCAGCCAAGATAGACTAGCGGGGAAACGGGGGGCCCAGTACTTC
TRBV2,TRBJ2-1,15,NA,TRBD1,CASSVGQGVYNEQFF,TGTGCCAGCAGTGTCGGACAGGGGGTCTACAATGAGCAGTTCTTC
TRBV15,TRBJ1-2,15,NA,TRBD1,CATSRLGTEKDGYTF,TGTGCCACCAGCAGACTTGGGACAGAAAAAGATGGCTACACCTTC
TRBV28,TRBJ1-2,14,NA,NA,CASRPHRVNYGYTF,TGTGCCAGCAGACCCCACAGGGTCAACTATGGCTACACCTTC
TRBV7-2,TRBJ2-2,14,NA,NA,CCSRRGSDTGELFF,TGTTGTTCCCGGAGAGGGTCGGACACCGGGGAGCTGTTTTTT
TRBV7-2,TRBJ1-2,14,NA,NA,CASSTSTGLYGYTF,TGTGCCAGCAGCACTTCGACAGGCCTCTATGGCTACACCTTC
TRBV12-3/TRBV12-4,TRBJ2-1,13,NA,NA,CASSWASHNEQFF,TGTGCCAGCAGTTGGGCCAGCCACAATGAGCAGTTCTTC
TRBV19,TRBJ1-2,11,NA,NA,CAILQEEGYTF,TGTGCCATACTTCAGGAGGAAGGCTACACCTTC
TRBV30,TRBJ2-2,14,NA,TRBD2,CAWSKGLVPGELFF,TGTGCCTGGTCCAAGGGACTAGTCCCCGGGGAGCTGTTTTTT
TRBV5-4,TRBJ1-1,12,NA,TRBD1,CATTGVRAEAFF,TGTGCGACCACAGGGGTGAGGGCTGAAGCTTTCTTT
TRBV28,TRBJ2-5,16,NA,NA,CASSSGVRGGLETQYF,TGTGCCAGCAGTTCGGGGGTCAGAGGGGGCCTGGAGACCCAGTACTTC
TRBV5-1,TRBJ1-4,15,once,NA,CASSPTGGRDEKLFF,TGCGCCAGCAGCCCCACCGGGGGACGGGATGAAAAACTGTTTTTT
TRBV15,TRBJ1-6,16,NA,TRBD1,CATSRGNRGYNSPLHF,TGTGCCACCAGCAGAGGAAACAGGGGCTATAATTCACCCCTCCACTTT
TRBV3-1/TRBV3-2,TRBJ1-3,16,NA,NA,CASSYPRSLSGNTIYF,TGTGCCAGCAGCTACCCGAGGTCCCTCTCTGGAAACACCATATATTTT
TRBV11-3,TRBJ1-1,13,NA,NA,CASSLYQSTEAFF,TGTGCCAGCAGCTTATATCAGTCGACTGAAGCTTTCTTT
TRBV2,TRBJ1-5,15,NA,TRBD1,CAAARQGNSNQPQHF,TGTGCCGCGGCCCGACAGGGTAATAGCAATCAGCCCCAGCATTTT
TRBV10-2,TRBJ2-4,14,NA,NA,CASSEFDGRVIQYF,TGCGCCAGCAGTGAGTTTGACGGTCGGGTCATTCAGTACTTC
TRBV11-3,TRBJ2-5,16,once,TRBD2,CASSLRLAGGQETQYF,TGTGCCAGCAGCTTAAGACTAGCGGGGGGACAAGAGACCCAGTACTTC
TRBV19,TRBJ1-2,16,NA,NA,CASSIKRTVGNYGYTF,TGTGCCAGTAGTATCAAAAGGACAGTAGGCAACTATGGCTACACCTTC
TRBV24-1,TRBJ2-1,15,NA,NA,CATSDRRTGVDEQFF,TGTGCCACCAGTGACCGACGGACGGGGGTCGATGAGCAGTTCTTC
TRBV5-4,TRBJ2-2,15,once,NA,CASSSNRENTGELFF,TGTGCCAGCAGCTCGAATCGGGAGAACACCGGGGAGCTGTTTTTT
TRBV11-2,TRBJ1-4,13,NA,NA,CASRNRWGEKLFF,TGTGCCAGCAGGAACAGGTGGGGAGAAAAACTGTTTTTT
TRBV10-3,TRBJ2-2,16,NA,NA,CAISAILTLNTGELFF,TGTGCCATCAGTGCTATTTTGACTTTGAACACCGGGGAGCTGTTTTTT
TRBV6-5,TRBJ1-2,15,NA,TRBD1,CASSLGTGVNYGYTF,TGTGCCAGCAGTTTAGGGACAGGGGTTAACTATGGCTACACCTTC
TRBV5-4,TRBJ1-4,15,NA,NA,CASSFDGATNEKLFF,TGTGCCAGCAGCTTCGACGGAGCAACTAATGAAAAACTGTTTTTT
TRBV5-4,TRBJ2-5,17,NA,TRBD2,CASSLDPGAGGRETQYF,TGTGCCAGCAGCTTGGACCCAGGAGCGGGGGGGCGAGAGACCCAGTACTTC
TRBV27,TRBJ1-2,16,NA,TRBD1,CASSSSRTGPNYGYTF,TGTGCCAGCAGTTCCTCGCGGACAGGGCCGAACTATGGCTACACCTTC
TRBV5-1,TRBJ2-3,17,NA,NA,CASSRGGTGERTDTQYF,TGCGCCAGCAGCCGAGGTGGCACGGGGGAACGCACAGATACGCAGTATTTT